This T cell receptor beta chain stems from a study of cytomegalovirus exposure and HLA in healthy donors. Study details: The approximately 130 validation repertoires matched the approximately 670 first-cohort repertoires in platform, a later analysis reported. Study-wide findings and caveats: Most observed TCR sequences were rare, whereas some public TCRs were detected in many donors. Reportedly, diagnosis of cytomegalovirus status by the classifier showed high specificity and sensitivity.

Clones were sequenced by immunoSEQ multiplex PCR, and TCRdb holds only the in-frame ones, with some missing. The data hold 100,000 or so clones, with roughly 87% observed a single time. The donors were in the 120-subject validation cohort, distinct from the approximately 730-subject first cohort. This clone was seen only once. Its specificity is not known. Germline CDR1 and CDR2: LNHDA and SQIVND (reference sequence). The CDR3 runs to 16 residues. V was trimmed by 3 bases and J by 0 bases, leaving 15 bases between them. The chain links TRBV19 to TRBJ2-7; TRBD2 might be the D (6 bases). The specimen sequenced was PBMCs. The clonotype comes from a woman aged 25 to 45 in good health and CMV-seronegative. The CDR3 DNA reads TGTGCCAGTAGTATGCGCGGGACGGGGAACTCCTACGAGCAGTACTTC. Translation gives CASSMRGTGNSYEQYF.